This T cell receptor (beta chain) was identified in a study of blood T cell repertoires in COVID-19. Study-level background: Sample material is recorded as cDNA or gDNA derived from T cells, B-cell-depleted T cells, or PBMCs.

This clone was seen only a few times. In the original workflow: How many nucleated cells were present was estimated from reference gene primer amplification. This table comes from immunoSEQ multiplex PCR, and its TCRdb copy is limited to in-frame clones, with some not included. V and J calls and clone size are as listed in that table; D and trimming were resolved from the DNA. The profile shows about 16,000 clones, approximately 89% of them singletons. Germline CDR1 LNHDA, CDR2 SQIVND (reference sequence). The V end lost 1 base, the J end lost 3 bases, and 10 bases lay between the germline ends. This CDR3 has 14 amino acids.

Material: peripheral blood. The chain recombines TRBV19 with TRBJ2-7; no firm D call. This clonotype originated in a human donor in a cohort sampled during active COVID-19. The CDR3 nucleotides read TGTGCCAGTAGTATAGGGAGAGGCCGCTACGAGCAGTACTTC. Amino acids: CASSIGRGRYEQYF.